This T cell receptor (beta chain) was profiled in a study of lung T cells in sarcoidosis with Löfgren's syndrome. The overall study: Löfgren's syndrome patients were the main repertoire analysis focus.

MiXCR, applied by TCRdb to the reads, yields one record per CDR3 protein. The sample has around 60,000 distinct CDR3 sequences, 21% seen once. In regard to this clonotype: The antigen remains unidentified.

Findings and caveats of the study: Shared TRAV12-1 and TRBV2 CDR3 motifs were reported across several patients. Versus controls, Löfgren's syndrome patients reportedly showed TRAV12-1 and TRBV2 as most expanded.

The trim removed 5 bases at V and 7 bases at J, leaving 6 bases unmatched. The CDR3 is 14 residues long. CDR1 is SNHLY and CDR2 is FYNNEI in the germline V gene. Sequenced: CD4+ T cells from PBMCs. V is TRBV2 and J is TRBJ2-1; 9 nucleotides line up with TRBD1. The receptor comes from a human donor with sarcoidosis (Löfgren's syndrome or another form), or a control subject (not recorded which). CDR3: CASSLDRGSNEQFF. In DNA form, the CDR3 reads TGTGCCAGCAGTCTGGACAGGGGATCGAATGAGCAGTTCTTC. The full variable domain, with the rest looked up from reference TRBV2 and TRBJ2-1, is EPEVTQTPSHQVTQMGQEVILRCVPISNHLYFYWYRQILGQKVEFLVSFYNNEISEKSEIFDDQFSVERPDGSNFTLKIRSTKLEDSAMYFCASSLDRGSNEQFFGPGTRLTVL.